This T cell receptor beta chain stems from a study of CD8+CD57+ T cells in acquired aplastic anemia. General observations from the study: Patients and controls turned out to have approximately 29 CD8+ CDR3 sequences in common.

The CDR3 extends over 13 amino acids. Trimming removed 6 bases from V and 8 bases from J, with 16 bases in between. Template material for TCR beta VDJ and CDR3 profiling consisted of genomic DNA. TCRdb independently ran MiXCR on the reads; one entry per CDR3 protein. The table shows some 160,000 distinct CDR3 sequences, with 47% occurring only once. In patients chosen for sequencing, flow cytometry had shown CD8+CD57+ cell expansion. This clonotype was observed at least ten times. Antigen unknown. The sequence derives from a human donor with aplastic anemia. J is TRBJ1-1 and V is TRBV12-3 or TRBV12-4, with a tentative D call TRBD1 (5 bases). The sequencing sample was made of sorted CD4+, CD8+, or CD8+CD57+ T cells (not recorded which) from PBMCs. The CDR3 reads CASRRDMGPEAFF. CDR3 nucleotides: TGTGCCAGCAGGAGAGATATGGGGCCAGAAGCTTTCTTT.